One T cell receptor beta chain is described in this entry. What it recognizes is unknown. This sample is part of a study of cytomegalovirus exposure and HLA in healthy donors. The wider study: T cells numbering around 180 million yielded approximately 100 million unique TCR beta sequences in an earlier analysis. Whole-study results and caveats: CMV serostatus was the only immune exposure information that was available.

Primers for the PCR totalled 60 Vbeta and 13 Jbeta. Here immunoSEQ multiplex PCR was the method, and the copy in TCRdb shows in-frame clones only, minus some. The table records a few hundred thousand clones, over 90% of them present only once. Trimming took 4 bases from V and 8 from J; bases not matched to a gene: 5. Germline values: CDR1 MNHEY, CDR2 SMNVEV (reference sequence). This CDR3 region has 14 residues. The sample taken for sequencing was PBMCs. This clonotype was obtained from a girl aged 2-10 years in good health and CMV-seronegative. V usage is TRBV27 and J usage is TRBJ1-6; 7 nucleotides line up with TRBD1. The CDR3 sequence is CASSSRGTDSPLHF. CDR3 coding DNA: TGTGCCAGCAGTTCCCGAGGGACAGATTCACCCCTCCACTTT.